Listed here are 22 T cell receptor beta chains from one sample, sequenced in a study of T cells in Graves' hyperthyroidism and ophthalmopathy. RNA transcripts were the template for amplifying TCR beta CDR3 regions. Carried out on the TCR CDR3, a first-round RT-PCR used the HTBI primer set. A single record per CDR3 protein comes from TCRdb applying MiXCR to the multiplex PCR reads. The sample has 600,000 or so distinct CDR3 sequences; about half are singletons. The source material was peripheral blood or thyroid tissue (not recorded which). The receptor source for this set is a young woman with Graves' hyperthyroidism.

The table lists this clonotype with many counts. This chain uses TRBV10-3 with TRBJ2-7; D call uncertain. The CDR3 is made up of 11 amino acids. CDR1 ENHRY and CDR2 SYGVKD come from the germline V gene. The ends were cut back, 4 bases at V and 1 base at J, with 2 bases in the middle. CDR3 sequence (DNA): TGTGCCATCAGTGGGTCCTACGAGCAGTACTTC. Its protein product is CAISGSYEQYF.

The rearrangement uses TRBV9 and TRBJ1-2; 8 bases agree with TRBD1. Germline trimming cut 4 bases from V and 5 bases from J; bases unmatched to any gene: 13. The CDR3 loop spans 16 amino acids. From germline, CDR1 is SGDLS and CDR2 YYNGEE. CDR3 nucleotide sequence: TGTGCCAGCAGCCCCCGAATCCAGGACAGGGATTATGGCTACACCTTC. Residues: CASSPRIQDRDYGYTF.

This clonotype came up a few times. The chain employs TRBV20-1 and TRBJ2-5; possible D gene TRBD2, 6 bases. The CDR3 runs to 16 residues. CDR1 and CDR2 from the germline V gene are DFQATT and SNEGSKA (reference sequence). The V gene lost 0 bases and the J gene lost 5 bases, with 19 bases spanning the gap. In DNA form, the CDR3 reads TGCAGTGCTAGAGATCACTTAGCGGCCCCGGGGGAGACCCAGTACTTC. Protein: CSARDHLAAPGETQYF.

The chain employs TRBV2 and TRBJ2-5; D perhaps matches TRBD1 (5 bases). The CDR3 totals 14 residues. The V end was cut by 3 bases, the J end by 2 bases, with 10 bases between. CDR1 SNHLY and CDR2 FYNNEI come from the germline V gene. CDR3 region: CASSEGREQETQYF. CDR3 bases: TGTGCCAGCAGTGAGGGCAGGGAACAAGAGACCCAGTACTTC.

This clonotype was detected only a few times. At one boundary the junction diverges from the germline segment, which might be a read error. The chain employs TRBV25-1 and TRBJ2-7, with D perhaps assigned TRBD1 or TRBD2 (5 bases each). The CDR3 extends over 16 amino acids. CDR1 and CDR2 from the germline V gene are MGHDK and SYGVNS. The CDR3: CASSLGDGAPIYEQYF. CDR3 coding DNA: TGCGCCAGCAGCCTCGGGGACGGAGCCCCTATCTACGAGCAGTACTTC.

This clonotype has more than one count but fewer than ten. This chain uses TRBV5-1 with TRBJ1-3, with D possibly TRBD1 on 6 matching bases. Trimming cost V 4 bases and J 2 bases, with 13 bases left between them. The CDR3 consists of 15 residues. The germline V gene encodes CDR1 SGHRS and CDR2 YFSETQ. CDR3 coding DNA: TGCGCCAGCAGCCTGAGAACAGGGCCTGGAAACACCATATATTTT. This codes for CASSLRTGPGNTIYF.

The chain combines TRBV5-6 with TRBJ1-5; no firm D call. Trimming removed 5 bases from V and 6 bases from J, with 18 bases in between. CDR3 length: 15 residues. Germline lookup yields CDR1 SGHDT and CDR2 YYEEEE. This CDR3 is CASSYSAVRGQPQHF. In DNA form, the CDR3 reads TGTGCCAGCAGTTACTCGGCTGTACGGGGTCAGCCCCAGCATTTT.

V gene TRBV10-3 combines with J gene TRBJ2-7, with D maybe TRBD1 (6 bases). The CDR3 is 12 amino acids. Germline V gives CDR1 ENHRY, CDR2 SYGVKD. Trimming pared 10 bases from V and 3 bases from J, leaving 13 bases between. The CDR3 sequence: CATNTGFYEQYF. The CDR3, as DNA: TGTGCCACCAATACAGGGTTCTACGAGCAGTACTTC.

This clonotype was picked up a small number of times. This rearrangement joins TRBV29-1 to TRBJ2-3; TRBD1 might be the D (6 bases). This CDR3 contains 14 residues. Germline values: CDR1 SQVTM, CDR2 ANQGSEA. Trimming took off 5 bases at V and 0 bases at J, with 12 bases between the two ends. The CDR3 bases are TGCAGCGTTACGCACAGGGCTAGCACAGATACGCAGTATTTT. Protein: CSVTHRASTDTQYF.

In this sample, this clonotype turned up many times. This chain joins TRBV24-1 and TRBJ1-1; possibly TRBD1 for D (5 bases). CDR1 KGHDR and CDR2 SFDVKD come from the germline V gene. V lost 7 bases, J lost 3 bases, and 11 bases lay in between. The CDR3 is made up of 13 amino acids. The CDR3 region is CATRDTEHTEAFF. The CDR3 DNA follows: TGTGCCACCAGGGACACGGAGCACACTGAAGCTTTCTTT.

This clonotype was observed many times. The CDR3 loop reads CSVEDPRTGGYTF. The CDR3, as DNA: TGCAGCGTTGAAGATCCCCGGACGGGCGGCTACACCTTC. The rearrangement links TRBV29-1 to TRBJ1-2; D is uncertain. Germline values: CDR1 SQVTM, CDR2 ANQGSEA. This CDR3 has 13 residues. V shed 0 bases and J shed 8 bases, with 13 bases lying between them.

At least ten counts were recorded for this clonotype. The CDR3: CASLRQGAWGYTF. Written as DNA, the CDR3 is TGTGCCAGTCTACGACAGGGGGCCTGGGGCTACACCTTC. V usage is TRBV19 and J usage is TRBJ1-2; 10 nucleotides agree with TRBD1. Germline V CDR1 and CDR2: LNHDA, SQIVND (reference sequence). CDR3 length equals 13 residues. The J segment lost 8 bases and the V segment lost 8 bases, leaving 8 bases of the junction unmatched.

This clonotype has a handful of counts. The rearrangement uses TRBV29-1 and TRBJ2-5; D may be TRBD1 (5 bases). Looked up from germline, CDR1 is SQVTM and CDR2 is ANQGSEA. This CDR3 region has 15 residues. V was shortened by 0 bases and J by 5 bases, with 16 bases between the two germline ends. The DNA of the CDR3 is TGCAGCGTTGAAGACCGTCCCAGGGTTGTGGAGACCCAGTACTTC. This translates into CSVEDRPRVVETQYF.

This clonotype occurred once. CDR3 sequence: CSLRRRKANTGELFF. The CDR3 DNA reads TGCAGCCTGAGGCGGAGGAAGGCGAACACCGGGGAGCTGTTTTTT. The chain carries TRBV29-1 and TRBJ2-2; D perhaps matches TRBD2 (5 bases). CDR1 SQVTM and CDR2 ANQGSEA come from the germline V gene. The CDR3 contains 15 residues. The V and J ends lost 8 bases and 0 bases respectively, with 16 bases between them.

The genes are TRBV10-3 and TRBJ1-2; the D is unclear. The CDR3 is 9 amino acids. Germline V lookup: CDR1 ENHRY, CDR2 SYGVKD. CDR3 in amino acids: CTYSDGYTF. CDR3 nucleotide sequence: TGTACCTATTCGGATGGCTACACCTTC.

A remark on this clonotype: Germline is not matched at one junction end, which may reflect a read error. The CDR3 DNA sequence: TGCGCCAGCAGCCAGGGGGGAGGGAACAGTCAGCCCCAGCATTTT. Its protein is CASSQGGGNSQPQHF. The chain couples TRBV7-3 to TRBJ1-5; 7 bases fit TRBD1. Germline V CDR1 and CDR2: SGHTA, FQGTGA. CDR3 length: 15 amino acids.

CDR3 loop: CATSRDYGRGFGELFF. CDR3 nucleotide sequence: TGTGCCACCAGCAGAGATTACGGGAGAGGCTTCGGGGAGCTGTTTTTT. The rearrangement uses TRBV15 and TRBJ2-2; maybe TRBD2 (6 bases). Trimming took off 0 bases at V and 7 bases at J, with 15 bases between the two ends. The CDR3 is 16 residues long. CDR1 and CDR2 from the germline V gene are LNHNV and YYDKDF (reference sequence).

This clonotype appeared many times. This rearrangement joins TRBV5-6 to TRBJ1-2; D remains ambiguous. Germline CDR1 and CDR2: SGHDT and YYEEEE. The V end was cut by 3 bases, the J end by 8 bases, with 11 bases between. The CDR3 is made up of 12 amino acids. CDR3 in DNA: TGTGCCAGCAGCTCACGTCCCGGAGGCTACACCTTC. Encoded protein: CASSSRPGGYTF.

V and J are TRBV11-3 and TRBJ2-5, with TRBD1 matching over 11 bases. Germline values: CDR1 SGHNT, CDR2 YENEEA. V lost 0 bases, J lost 1 base, and 1 base stayed unmatched. The CDR3 contains 16 residues. The CDR3 DNA sequence: TGTGCCAGCAGCTTAGACGGGACAGGGGGCCAAGAGACCCAGTACTTC. Residues: CASSLDGTGGQETQYF. Complete variable domain (other parts from reference TRBV11-3 and TRBJ2-5): EAGVVQSPRYKIIEKKQPVAFWCNPISGHNTLYWYLQNLGQGPELLIRYENEEAVDDSQLPKDRFSAERLKGVDSTLKIQPAELGDSAVYLCASSLDGTGGQETQYFGPGTRLLVL.

This chain joins TRBV14 and TRBJ1-4; D is possibly TRBD1 (5 bases). Trimming stripped 3 bases from V and 2 bases from J, with 13 bases between. The germline CDR1 and CDR2 sequences are SGHDN and FVKESK. This CDR3 is built from 16 residues. The CDR3 DNA reads TGTGCCAGCAGCCAGCTAAGGGCAGGGACTAATGAAAAACTGTTTTTT. This sequence encodes CASSQLRAGTNEKLFF.

This chain joins TRBV7-3 and TRBJ2-7; D possibly corresponds to TRBD1 (5 bases). The CDR3 is 13 residues long. With 1 base removed from V and 7 bases from J, the gap between germline ends came to 11 bases. Per the germline V gene, CDR1 is SGHTA and CDR2 is FQGTGA. CDR3 sequence reads: CASSLKRGWEQYF. As DNA, the CDR3 is TGTGCCAGCAGCTTAAAAAGGGGTTGGGAGCAGTACTTC.

This clonotype was observed at least ten times. The CDR3 is CASSLEAGVLGEQYF. In DNA, the CDR3 is TGTGCCAGCAGCTTAGAGGCGGGAGTCCTCGGCGAGCAGTACTTC. This rearrangement joins TRBV7-2 to TRBJ2-7; TRBD2 aligns across 7 bases. Germline loops: CDR1 SGHTA, CDR2 FQGNSA. The trim removed 1 base at V and 6 bases at J, leaving 9 bases unmatched. This CDR3 has 15 amino acids.